Listed below are T cell receptor beta chains from one sample, sequenced in a study of T cells in localized non-small cell lung cancer. The data were produced by immunoSEQ multiplex PCR, yet TCRdb's version contains in-frame clones alone and is incomplete. Of fewer than 35,000 clones in the sample, roughly nine tenths were seen once. The sequences come from peripheral blood, collected before any cancer treatment. The receptor set was obtained from an older female donor with stage I lung adenocarcinoma. CDR3s include the opening cysteine and the closing phenylalanine or tryptophan. Fields, in order: J gene, D gene, V gene, CDR3 DNA, CDR3 protein. D genes are given only for firm matches.

TRBJ2-3,TRBD2,TRBV7-2,TGTGCCAGCAGCCCGGGACTAGCGGGAGTGCGGGATACGCAGTATTTT,CASSPGLAGVRDTQYF
TRBJ1-2,.,TRBV19,TGTGCCAGTAGCCGGCGAACTTATGGGGGCTACGGCTACACCTTC,CASSRRTYGGYGYTF
TRBJ1-2,.,TRBV6-5,TGTGCCAGCCATAACCGAATTGGTAACTATGGCTACACCTTC,CASHNRIGNYGYTF
TRBJ2-1,TRBD1,TRBV27,TGTGCCAGCAGTTTATCGATGGGGACAGGGGGCCTTAGGGATGAGCAGTTCTTC,CASSLSMGTGGLRDEQFF
TRBJ2-3,TRBD2,TRBV18,TGTGCCAGCTCACCCGCGCTAGCGGGATCAGATACGCAGTATTTT,CASSPALAGSDTQYF
TRBJ2-5,.,TRBV28,TGTGCCAGCAGTTTAGGGCACGGAGAGACCCAGTACTTC,CASSLGHGETQYF
TRBJ1-5,TRBD1,TRBV2,TGTGCCAGCAGTTATGCAGGGGGGAATCAGCCCCAGCATTTT,CASSYAGGNQPQHF
TRBJ1-1,.,TRBV7-9,TGTGCCAGCAGCGACATTGGGGGCATGAACACTGAAGCTTTCTTT,CASSDIGGMNTEAFF
TRBJ2-7,TRBD2,TRBV4-2,TGTGCCAGCAGCCACGTCGGGACTAGCGGAAGCTCCTACGAGCAGTACTTC,CASSHVGTSGSSYEQYF
TRBJ2-5,.,TRBV19,TGTGCCAGTAGTATAAACTACCAAGAGACCCAGTACTTC,CASSINYQETQYF
TRBJ1-2,.,TRBV7-2,TGTGCCAGCAGCTTAGGTGGGGGGGCAGACTATGGCTACACCTTC,CASSLGGGADYGYTF
TRBJ1-6,TRBD1,TRBV2,TGTGCCAGCAGCGGACAGGGAAATTCACCCCTCCACTTT,CASSGQGNSPLHF
TRBJ2-2,.,TRBV28,TGTGCCACCTCCTCTGGAGCGGATAACACCGGGGAGCTGTTTTTT,CATSSGADNTGELFF